Presented here are 30 T cell receptor beta chains from one specimen sequenced in a study of radiotherapy plus CTLA-4 blockade in lung cancer. TCRdb's table, derived via immunoSEQ multiplex PCR, lists solely in-frame clones and lacks some. The table shows tens of thousands of clones, with around 81% occurring only once. Sample: peripheral blood, taken from a patient treated with radiotherapy plus ipilimumab. The receptors stem from a human donor with non-small cell lung cancer who had a partial response to radiotherapy plus ipilimumab. Some clones in this sample may be carry-over from other donors' samples.

The rearrangement uses TRBV6-5 and TRBJ2-7; 7 bases map to TRBD1. V lost 5 bases, J lost 6 bases, and 13 bases stayed unmatched. The CDR3 has 15 amino acids. In germline, CDR1 is MNHEY, CDR2 SVGAGI. The CDR3 nucleotides are TGTGCCAGCAGTCTCCAAAAACACAGGGGCTCCGAGCAGTACTTC. Protein sequence: CASSLQKHRGSEQYF.

This clone was counted only a few times. The rearrangement joins TRBV11-2 to TRBJ2-7; TRBD2 aligns across 12 bases. Losses at the gene ends were 3 bases for V and 2 bases for J; bases not matched to a gene: 5. There are 16 residues in the CDR3. CDR1 and CDR2 (germline): SGHAT, FQNNGV. CDR3 protein: CASSLTSGGLPYEQYF. CDR3 nucleotides: TGTGCCAGCAGCTTGACTAGCGGGGGACTTCCCTACGAGCAGTACTTC.

The chain links TRBV5-1 to TRBJ2-7; weak D call: TRBD2 (5 bases). The V gene's germline CDR1 is SGHRS and CDR2 YFSETQ. The CDR3 loop spans 14 amino acids. With 3 bases removed from V and 3 bases from J, the gap between germline ends came to 13 bases. This CDR3 reads CASSSGINIYEQYF. The CDR3 DNA sequence: TGCGCCAGCAGCTCCGGGATAAACATCTACGAGCAGTACTTC.

The chain recombines TRBV2 with TRBJ2-1, with D uncertain. V was shortened by 8 bases and J by 1 base, with 6 bases between the two germline ends. This CDR3 is built from 12 residues. Germline V gives CDR1 SNHLY, CDR2 FYNNEI. CDR3 sequence (DNA): TGTGCCAGCGAGTTTTCCTACAATGAGCAGTTCTTC. It codes for CASEFSYNEQFF.

The CDR3 nucleotides read TGTGCCAGTAGTATAACAGGGAACACCGGGGAGCTGTTTTTT. This gives the protein CASSITGNTGELFF. This sequence joins TRBV19 and TRBJ2-2; weak D call: TRBD1 (5 bases). CDR1 LNHDA and CDR2 SQIVND come from the germline V gene (reference sequence). Trimming took off 2 bases at V and 1 base at J, with 5 bases between the two ends. CDR3 length: 14 residues. The full variable domain, its missing parts supplied by reference TRBV19 and TRBJ2-2, is DGGITQSPKYLFRKEGQNVTLSCEQNLNHDAMYWYRQDPGQGLRLIYYSQIVNDFQKGDIAEGYSVSREKKESFPLTVTSAQKNPTAFYLCASSITGNTGELFFGEGSRLTVL.

The chain has TRBV7-2 and TRBJ2-5; TRBD1 matches 7 bases. The CDR3 is made up of 14 amino acids. J was trimmed by 1 base and V by 5 bases; bases with no gene match: 4. CDR1 is SGHTA, CDR2 FQGNSA, per germline. CDR3 loop: CASSQWDSQETQYF. The CDR3 nucleotides read TGTGCCAGCAGCCAGTGGGACAGCCAAGAGACCCAGTACTTC.

The rearrangement links TRBV7-9 to TRBJ1-5, with unresolved D. Trimming took off 4 bases at V and 3 bases at J, with 10 bases between the two ends. There are 14 residues in the CDR3. Looked up from germline, CDR1 is SEHNR and CDR2 is FQNEAQ (reference sequence). The chain's CDR3 is CASSSDGINQPQHF. CDR3 bases: TGTGCCAGCAGCTCCGACGGGATCAATCAGCCCCAGCATTTT.

The chain has TRBV5-1 and TRBJ2-2, with 9 nucleotides matching TRBD1. CDR3 length: 18 residues. Germline V CDR1 and CDR2: SGHRS, YFSETQ. The V and J ends lost 0 bases and 0 bases, in that order; junction bases with no gene match: 6. CDR3 in amino acids: CASSLVAGQGTNTGELFF. The CDR3 DNA reads as TGCGCCAGCAGCTTGGTCGCGGGACAGGGTACGAACACCGGGGAGCTGTTTTTT.

This clone was picked up one time. The V and J genes are TRBV28 and TRBJ2-1; 8 nucleotides align to TRBD1. In germline, CDR1 is MDHEN, CDR2 SYDVKM. V lost 3 bases to trimming and J lost 1 base; unmatched junction nucleotides: 14. The CDR3 sequence is 19 residues long. This chain's CDR3 is CASSFSGRGRLRSYNEQFF. The CDR3 DNA reads as TGTGCCAGCAGTTTTTCCGGCAGGGGGCGCTTGCGGTCCTACAATGAGCAGTTCTTC.

The chain is built from TRBV27 and TRBJ1-4, with 7 bases that match TRBD1. V was pared by 6 bases and J by 7 bases, with 8 bases of the junction left unmatched. The V gene's germline CDR1 is MNHEY and CDR2 SMNVEV (reference sequence). The CDR3 is 14 residues long. CDR3 protein: CASRPTGSGEKLFF. The CDR3 nucleotides read TGTGCCAGCAGGCCGACAGGGTCTGGTGAAAAACTGTTTTTT.

The gene calls are TRBV28 and TRBJ1-6; D might be TRBD1 (6 bases). V lost 6 bases and J 9 bases, leaving 15 bases between the germline ends. CDR1 and CDR2 from the germline V gene are MDHEN and SYDVKM. The CDR3 is made up of 14 amino acids. Written as DNA, the CDR3 is TGTGCCAGCAGCTCTGGGGGGGCCACTTCACCCCTCCACTTT. This gives the protein CASSSGGATSPLHF. Based on the CDR3 plus reference TRBV28 and TRBJ1-6, the full variable domain is DVKVTQSSRYLVKRTGEKVFLECVQDMDHENMFWYRQDPGLGLRLIYFSYDVKMKEKGDIPEGYSVSREKKERFSLILESASTNQTSMYLCASSSGGATSPLHFGNGTRLTVT.

This clone was recorded once. The gene calls are TRBV20-1 and TRBJ2-7; TRBD2 aligns across 7 bases. Trimming at V came to 4 bases and at J to 7 bases, leaving 1 base not matched to a gene. CDR1 is DFQATT, CDR2 SNEGSKA, per germline (reference sequence). The CDR3 extends over 10 amino acids. The CDR3: CSAMRGEQYF. The CDR3 DNA sequence: TGCAGTGCTATGCGGGGGGAGCAGTACTTC.

The rearrangement uses TRBV18 and TRBJ1-6, with D perhaps matching TRBD1 (6 bases). Trimming stripped 3 bases from V and 8 bases from J, with 11 bases between. The CDR3 runs 14 residues. Germline loops: CDR1 KGHSH, CDR2 LQKENI. The CDR3: CASSPSPGDSPLHF. The CDR3 region has the DNA TGTGCCAGCTCACCGTCCCCAGGGGATTCACCCCTCCACTTT.

J is TRBJ1-1 and V is TRBV11-3, with D uncertain. CDR1 is SGHNT and CDR2 is YENEEA in the germline V gene. CDR3 length: 13 residues. The ends were cut back, 4 bases at V and 0 bases at J, with 6 bases in the middle. The CDR3 DNA reads as TGTGCCAGCAGCTCGACATTGAACACTGAAGCTTTCTTT. This sequence encodes CASSSTLNTEAFF.

The chain recombines TRBV25-1 with TRBJ1-4, with TRBD1 identical over 8 bases. V lost 4 bases to trimming and J lost 2 bases; unmatched junction nucleotides: 6. In germline, CDR1 is MGHDK, CDR2 SYGVNS. This CDR3 spans 16 amino acids. CDR3 nucleotides: TGTGCCAGCAGTGGGACAGGGCCACCCACTAATGAAAAACTGTTTTTT. Translation: CASSGTGPPTNEKLFF.

This chain joins TRBV7-6 and TRBJ2-7; D possibly corresponds to TRBD2 (5 bases). The V gene's germline CDR1 is SGHVS and CDR2 FNYEAQ. Trimming removed 1 base at V and 6 bases at J, with 7 bases between. The CDR3 totals 12 residues. The CDR3 bases are TGTGCCAGCAGCTTAGTCGGACTCGAGCAGTACTTC. It is translated as CASSLVGLEQYF. Drawing the rest from reference TRBV7-6 and TRBJ2-7, the complete variable domain is GAGVSQSPRYKVTKRGQDVALRCDPISGHVSLYWYRQALGQGPEFLTYFNYEAQQDKSGLPNDRFSAERPEGSISTLTIQRTEQRDSAMYRCASSLVGLEQYFGPGTRLTVT.

V usage is TRBV19 and J usage is TRBJ2-2; maybe TRBD2 (5 bases). CDR1 is LNHDA, CDR2 SQIVND, per germline (reference sequence). The CDR3 extends over 16 amino acids. V dropped 10 bases and J dropped 5 bases, with 23 bases sitting between them. The chain's CDR3 is CATRPAGLLLTGELFF. The DNA for the CDR3 is TGTGCCACCAGGCCGGCGGGCTTATTATTAACCGGGGAGCTGTTTTTT.

J is TRBJ2-3 and V is TRBV6-6, with a weak D call TRBD1 (6 bases). Germline CDR1 MNHNY, CDR2 SVGAGI (reference sequence). The CDR3 runs to 14 residues. Deletions cut 7 bases from V and 5 bases from J, with 16 bases between. DNA of the CDR3: TGTGCCAGCAATCAGGACAGTATTCTAGATACGCAGTATTTT. It codes for CASNQDSILDTQYF.

The chain carries TRBV5-4 and TRBJ2-1, with TRBD1 identical over 11 bases. Per the germline V gene, CDR1 is SGHNT and CDR2 is YYREEE (reference sequence). The CDR3 has 16 residues. V was pared by 4 bases and J by 7 bases, with 10 bases of the junction left unmatched. CDR3 amino acids: CASSPQDRGRRNEQFF. The DNA of the CDR3 is TGTGCCAGCAGCCCGCAGGACAGGGGGCGCAGGAATGAGCAGTTCTTC.

The rearrangement joins TRBV29-1 to TRBJ1-5; 7 nucleotides line up with TRBD1. Germline V gene sequence: CDR1 SQVTM, CDR2 ANQGSEA. CDR3 length: 13 amino acids. V trimming: 5 bases; J trimming: 8 bases; junction bases outside the gene matches: 9. CDR3 coding DNA: TGCAGCGTTAAAACAGTTCAGGGGGAGCCCCAGCATTTT. It codes for CSVKTVQGEPQHF.

The chain joins TRBV14 to TRBJ2-3; D is possibly TRBD2 (5 bases). The CDR3 is made up of 13 amino acids. The germline CDR1 and CDR2 sequences are SGHDN and FVKESK. The V end was cut by 0 bases, the J end by 6 bases, with 7 bases between. CDR3 nucleotide sequence: TGTGCCAGCAGCCAAGATCGGAGGGATACGCAGTATTTT. Translated: CASSQDRRDTQYF.

V gene TRBV6-1 combines with J gene TRBJ2-7, with D perhaps matching TRBD2 (6 bases). Trimming took 7 bases from V and 5 from J, leaving 15 bases between them. The germline CDR1 and CDR2 sequences are MNHNS and SASEGT. The CDR3 consists of 13 residues. The CDR3 nucleotides are TGTGCCAGCATAAATGGTTGGGGGGACGAGCAGTACTTC. It translates to CASINGWGDEQYF.

V gene TRBV28 combines with J gene TRBJ2-5; the D is unclear. Germline CDR1 reads MDHEN; CDR2 reads SYDVKM. The germline V and J ends were trimmed by 6 bases and 2 bases, with 7 bases remaining between them. The CDR3 totals 12 residues. In DNA form, the CDR3 reads TGTGCCAGCAGCATCAGACAAGAGACCCAGTACTTC. It codes for CASSIRQETQYF. Combining the CDR3 with reference TRBV28 and TRBJ2-5 gives the whole variable domain DVKVTQSSRYLVKRTGEKVFLECVQDMDHENMFWYRQDPGLGLRLIYFSYDVKMKEKGDIPEGYSVSREKKERFSLILESASTNQTSMYLCASSIRQETQYFGPGTRLLVL.

V usage is TRBV5-4 and J usage is TRBJ1-2; D unclear. There are 12 residues in the CDR3. CDR1 is SGHNT, CDR2 YYREEE, per germline (reference sequence). Deletions cut 1 base from V and 4 bases from J, with 5 bases between. CDR3 residues: CASSLPGYGYTF. The CDR3, as DNA: TGTGCCAGCAGCTTGCCCGGCTATGGCTACACCTTC.

This sequence joins TRBV28 and TRBJ1-5; D unclear. Between the trimmed V and J ends, which lost 6 bases and 5 bases, there was a span of 8 bases. The length of the CDR3 is 12 residues. Germline lookup yields CDR1 MDHEN and CDR2 SYDVKM. CDR3 in DNA: TGTGCCAGCAGGTCCCGGTATCAGCCCCAGCATTTT. This encodes CASRSRYQPQHF.

The chain couples TRBV29-1 to TRBJ2-3, with a weak D call TRBD2 (6 bases). This CDR3 is 14 amino acids long. The V end lost 2 bases, the J end lost 6 bases, and 15 bases lay between the germline ends. The germline V gene encodes CDR1 SQVTM and CDR2 ANQGSEA. The CDR3 reads CSVERPPGVDTQYF. In DNA form, the CDR3 reads TGCAGCGTTGAAAGACCCCCGGGAGTCGATACGCAGTATTTT.

The chain joins TRBV7-2 to TRBJ1-1; D is possibly TRBD1 (5 bases). Trimming cost V 5 bases and J 7 bases, with 17 bases left between them. The CDR3 consists of 14 residues. CDR1 and CDR2 from the germline V gene are SGHTA and FQGNSA. CDR3 sequence: CASSPRTGGIEAFF. Written as DNA, the CDR3 is TGTGCCAGCAGCCCAAGGACGGGGGGAATTGAAGCTTTCTTT.

V is TRBV7-9 and J is TRBJ1-2; D not resolved. This CDR3 contains 14 residues. Looked up from germline, CDR1 is SEHNR and CDR2 is FQNEAQ (reference sequence). Trimming stripped 1 base from V and 3 bases from J, with 9 bases between. CDR3 in amino acids: CASSLGRSYYGYTF. The CDR3 DNA follows: TGTGCCAGCAGCTTAGGAAGGAGCTACTATGGCTACACCTTC.

The chain is built from TRBV9 and TRBJ1-1; no reliable D call. Germline lookup yields CDR1 SGDLS and CDR2 YYNGEE. The CDR3 has 15 amino acids. V was trimmed by 1 base and J by 2 bases, leaving 12 bases between them. CDR3 DNA sequence: TGTGCCAGCAGCGTACTAAGCGATCTCAACACTGAAGCTTTCTTT. It yields the protein CASSVLSDLNTEAFF.

V is TRBV9 and J is TRBJ1-6; no clear D gene. The V end lost 1 base, the J end lost 9 bases, and 8 bases lay between the germline ends. The CDR3 runs to 13 residues. The V gene's germline CDR1 is SGDLS and CDR2 YYNGEE. CDR3 loop: CASSVNQRSPLHF. The CDR3 DNA reads as TGTGCCAGCAGCGTAAACCAGCGTTCACCCCTCCACTTT.